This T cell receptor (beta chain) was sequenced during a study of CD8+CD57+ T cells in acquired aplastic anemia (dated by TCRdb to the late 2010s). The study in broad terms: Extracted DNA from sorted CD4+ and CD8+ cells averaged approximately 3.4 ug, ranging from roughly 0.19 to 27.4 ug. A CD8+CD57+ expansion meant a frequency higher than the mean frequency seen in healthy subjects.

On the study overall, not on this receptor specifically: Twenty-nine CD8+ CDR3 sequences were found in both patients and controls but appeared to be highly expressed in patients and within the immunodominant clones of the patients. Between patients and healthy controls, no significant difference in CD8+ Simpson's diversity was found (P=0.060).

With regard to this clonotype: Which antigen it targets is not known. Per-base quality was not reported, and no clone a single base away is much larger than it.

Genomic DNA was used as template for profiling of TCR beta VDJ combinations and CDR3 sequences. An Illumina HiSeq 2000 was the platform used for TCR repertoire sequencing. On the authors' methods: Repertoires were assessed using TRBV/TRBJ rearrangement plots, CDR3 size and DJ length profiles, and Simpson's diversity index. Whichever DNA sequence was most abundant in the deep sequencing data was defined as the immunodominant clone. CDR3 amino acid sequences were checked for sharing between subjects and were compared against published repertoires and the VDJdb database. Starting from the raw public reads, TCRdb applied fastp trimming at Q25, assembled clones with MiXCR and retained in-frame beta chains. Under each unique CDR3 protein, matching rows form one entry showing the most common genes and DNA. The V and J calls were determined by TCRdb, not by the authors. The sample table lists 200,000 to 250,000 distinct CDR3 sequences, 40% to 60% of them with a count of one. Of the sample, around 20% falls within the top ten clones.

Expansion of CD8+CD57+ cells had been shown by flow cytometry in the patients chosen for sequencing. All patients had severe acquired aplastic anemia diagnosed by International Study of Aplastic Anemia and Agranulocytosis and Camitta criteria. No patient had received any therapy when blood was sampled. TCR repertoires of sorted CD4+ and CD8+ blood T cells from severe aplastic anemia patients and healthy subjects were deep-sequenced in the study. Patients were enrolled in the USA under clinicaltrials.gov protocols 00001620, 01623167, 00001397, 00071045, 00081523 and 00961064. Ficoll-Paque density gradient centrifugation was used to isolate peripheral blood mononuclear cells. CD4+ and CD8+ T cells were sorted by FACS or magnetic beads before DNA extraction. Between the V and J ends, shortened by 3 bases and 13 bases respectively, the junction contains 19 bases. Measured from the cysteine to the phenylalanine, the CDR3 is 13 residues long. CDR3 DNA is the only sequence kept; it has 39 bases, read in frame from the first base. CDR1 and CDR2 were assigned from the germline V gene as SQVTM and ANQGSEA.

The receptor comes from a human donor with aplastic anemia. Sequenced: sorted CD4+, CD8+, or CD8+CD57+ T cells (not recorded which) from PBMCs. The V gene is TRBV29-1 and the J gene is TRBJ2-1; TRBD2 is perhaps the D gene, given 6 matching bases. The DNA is TGCAGCGTTGATCAGGGCGGTCCGGGGGTTCAGTTCTTC. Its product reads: CSVDQGGPGVQFF.